The 19 T cell receptor beta chains given below trace back to one sample, sequenced in a study of cytomegalovirus exposure and HLA in healthy donors. Primers included in the PCR were 60 Vbeta and 13 Jbeta primers. Clones were read by immunoSEQ multiplex PCR, and TCRdb kept only the in-frame ones, dropping some. The repertoire holds some 93,000 clones, with roughly 63% as singletons. The sequencing input was PBMCs. These receptors all come from a boy younger than 18 in good health and CMV-seropositive.

Details on this clone: One junction end does not reproduce the germline sequence, and a read error may be involved. The V call is TRBV19, the J call TRBJ1-5, with D uncertain. The CDR3 contains 14 residues. The germline gives CDR1 LNHDA, CDR2 SQIVND (reference sequence). CDR3 DNA sequence: TGTGCCAGTATGATCGCGGGGAGTAATCAGCCCCAGAATTTT. It codes for CASMIAGSNQPQNF. The full variable domain, with the rest looked up from reference TRBV19 and TRBJ1-5, is DGGITQSPKYLFRKEGQNVTLSCEQNLNHDAMYWYRQDPGQGLRLIYYSQIVNDFQKGDIAEGYSVSREKKESFPLTVTSAQKNPTAFYLCASMIAGSNQPQNFGDGTRLSIL.

The gene calls are TRBV7-6 and TRBJ2-1; D is undetermined. The CDR3 sequence is 13 residues long. From germline, CDR1 is SGHVS and CDR2 FNYEAQ. Trimming cost V 2 bases and J 7 bases, with 9 bases left between them. The CDR3 here is CASSLRSHNEQFF. The CDR3 DNA reads TGTGCCAGCAGCTTACGGAGTCATAATGAGCAGTTCTTC.

The chain recombines TRBV4-3 with TRBJ1-3; the D is unclear. This CDR3 spans 18 amino acids. Germline CDR1 is LGHNA and CDR2 is YSLEER. V was pared by 0 bases and J by 0 bases, with 15 bases between. The CDR3 here is CASSQESPGRLSGNTIYF. The CDR3 DNA is TGCGCCAGCAGCCAAGAATCCCCTGGCAGGCTCTCTGGAAACACCATATATTTT.

The genes are TRBV18 and TRBJ1-1; a possible D gene is TRBD1 (6 bases). The CDR3 covers 19 residues. Trimming pared 3 bases from V and 0 bases from J, leaving 23 bases between. CDR1 KGHSH and CDR2 LQKENI come from the germline V gene. The CDR3 sequence is CASSPLELGGRGLNTEAFF. The CDR3 DNA sequence: TGTGCCAGCTCACCTTTAGAGTTGGGCGGGCGGGGGCTGAACACTGAAGCTTTCTTT. Using reference TRBV18 and TRBJ1-1 for the parts outside the CDR3, the full variable domain is NAGVMQNPRHLVRRRGQEARLRCSPMKGHSHVYWYRQLPEEGLKFMVYLQKENIIDESGMPKERFSAEFPKEGPSILRIQQVVRGDSAAYFCASSPLELGGRGLNTEAFFGQGTRLTVV.

The gene calls are TRBV7-3 and TRBJ2-2; the D gene is possibly TRBD2 (6 bases). Germline V CDR1 and CDR2: SGHTA, FQGTGA. V dropped 10 bases and J dropped 4 bases, with 16 bases sitting between them. CDR3 length equals 14 residues. The CDR3 region is CANWVAVATGELFF. The CDR3 DNA reads as TGTGCCAACTGGGTAGCGGTAGCCACCGGGGAGCTGTTTTTT.

The chain joins TRBV30 to TRBJ2-5; no reliable D call. The DNA end is more similar to TRBJ2-7, so the J call may be wrong. CDR1 and CDR2 from the germline V gene are GTSNPN and SVGIG (reference sequence). The CDR3 length is 11 residues. CDR3 loop: CAWSVSYEQYF. CDR3 bases: TGTGCCTGGAGTGTAAGTTACGAGCAGTACTTC.

This chain connects TRBV5-6 to TRBJ2-3, with D tentatively TRBD2 (5 bases). Trimming stripped 2 bases from V and 3 bases from J, with 10 bases between. CDR3 size: 14 residues. The germline V gene has CDR1 SGHDT and CDR2 YYEEEE. The DNA of the CDR3 is TGTGCCAGCAGCTTTCGAGCGGAGACAGATACGCAGTATTTT. The encoded protein is CASSFRAETDTQYF. Combining the CDR3 with reference TRBV5-6 and TRBJ2-3 gives the whole variable domain DAGVTQSPTHLIKTRGQQVTLRCSPKSGHDTVSWYQQALGQGPQFIFQYYEEEERQRGNFPDRFSGHQFPNYSSELNVNALLLGDSALYLCASSFRAETDTQYFGPGTRLTVL.

This clone was counted a few times. This chain connects TRBV6-1 to TRBJ1-5, with D unresolved. Germline V gene lookup returns CDR1 MNHNS and CDR2 SASEGT. The CDR3 extends over 13 amino acids. V was shortened by 3 bases and J by 7 bases, with 10 bases between the two germline ends. In DNA, the CDR3 is TGTGCCAGCAGTGAGTCTGGGCAGCAGCCCCAGCATTTT. Its protein is CASSESGQQPQHF.

In this sample, this clone turned up once. J is TRBJ2-7 and V is TRBV29-1, with 9 bases that match TRBD1. J gave up 2 bases and V 8 bases, and 10 bases lay outside the gene matches. The CDR3 has 14 residues. Germline CDR1 is SQVTM and CDR2 is ANQGSEA. The CDR3 sequence is CSYVRDRAPYEQYF. CDR3 nucleotide sequence: TGCAGCTACGTTCGGGACAGGGCCCCCTACGAGCAGTACTTC.

The chain uses TRBV5-8 and TRBJ1-1; unclear D gene. V lost 5 bases to trimming and J lost 11 bases, with 13 bases between them. CDR1 SGHTS and CDR2 YDEGEE come from the germline V gene. The CDR3 loop spans 11 amino acids. CDR3 coding DNA: TGTGCCAGCAGTTACGACATGCAGGCTTTCTTT. It yields the protein CASSYDMQAFF.

This chain joins TRBV6-6 and TRBJ2-7; 7 nucleotides match TRBD2. The germline V gene has CDR1 MNHNY and CDR2 SVGAGI (reference sequence). V was pared by 5 bases and J by 1 base, with 2 bases of the junction left unmatched. The CDR3 loop spans 13 amino acids. The CDR3 sequence is CASSREESYEQYF. The CDR3 nucleotides are TGTGCCAGCAGTCGGGAGGAATCCTACGAGCAGTACTTC.

This clone has only a few counts. The chain couples TRBV5-1 to TRBJ2-3, with 8 bases aligning to TRBD2. This CDR3 spans 15 amino acids. Trimming at V came to 4 bases and at J to 2 bases, leaving 6 bases not matched to a gene. Germline-derived CDR1 and CDR2 are SGHRS and YFSETQ. The CDR3 DNA sequence: TGCGCCAGCAGCGCGAGCGGGGGTAACACAGATACGCAGTATTTT. It codes for CASSASGGNTDTQYF.

The gene calls are TRBV2 and TRBJ1-1; unclear D gene. In germline, CDR1 is SNHLY, CDR2 FYNNEI. V was shortened by 6 bases and J by 8 bases, with 10 bases between the two germline ends. CDR3 length equals 11 residues. Here the CDR3 reads CASRSVIEAFF. The CDR3 DNA reads as TGTGCCAGCAGGAGTGTGATAGAAGCTTTCTTT.

The chain joins TRBV13 to TRBJ2-7, with D possibly matching TRBD2 (5 bases). Per the germline V gene, CDR1 is PRHDT and CDR2 is FYEKMQ (reference sequence). There are 15 residues in the CDR3. V gave up 5 bases and J gave up 2 bases, with 16 bases separating them. The CDR3 region has the DNA TGTGCCAGCAGCCACGTTGGTAGCGTTCCCTACGAGCAGTACTTC. It specifies CASSHVGSVPYEQYF.

There are a few counts of this clone. This sequence joins TRBV30 and TRBJ2-7; 11 nucleotides agree with TRBD1. The J segment lost 4 bases and the V segment lost 3 bases, leaving 8 bases of the junction unmatched. CDR3 length: 15 residues. Per the germline V gene, CDR1 is GTSNPN and CDR2 is SVGIG (reference sequence). As DNA, the CDR3 is TGTGCCTGGAGCATAAAGGGACAGGGGGAGTACGAGCAGTACTTC. As protein: CAWSIKGQGEYEQYF.

The chain is built from TRBV18 and TRBJ1-3, with 9 bases matching TRBD1. V was clipped by 6 bases and J by 1 base; unmatched bases: 7. This CDR3 is 16 amino acids long. Germline V gene data show CDR1 as KGHSH and CDR2 as LQKENI. The chain's CDR3 is CASSQTGTGSGNTIYF. CDR3 in DNA: TGTGCCAGCTCCCAAACCGGGACAGGGTCTGGAAACACCATATATTTT.

This clone has more than one count but fewer than ten. V gene TRBV6-5 combines with J gene TRBJ2-7; 8 nucleotides agree with TRBD2. This CDR3 contains 15 residues. Looked up from germline, CDR1 is MNHEY and CDR2 is SVGAGI. The J segment lost 4 bases and the V segment lost 2 bases, leaving 7 bases of the junction unmatched. CDR3 protein: CASSYRTSSGYEQYF. CDR3 bases: TGTGCCAGCAGTTACCGGACTAGCTCGGGGTACGAGCAGTACTTC.

In this sample, this clone turned up once. The V call is TRBV12-1, the J call TRBJ1-5; the DNA was not compared with TRBD1, the D call given in the table. TRBV12-1 represents a pseudogene. This CDR3 is built from 20 residues. CDR3 DNA: TGTGCCAGCAGCTTCGGGTCATTAATCCCGAGAAAGGGGGCCCATCAGCCCCAGCATTTT. This codes for CASSFGSLIPRKGAHQPQHF.

The chain is built from TRBV7-8 and TRBJ1-5, with a possible D match to TRBD1 (6 bases). The CDR3 runs to 15 residues. The V gene's germline CDR1 is SGHVS and CDR2 FQNEAQ. Trimming stripped 5 bases from V and 7 bases from J, with 18 bases between. The CDR3 DNA follows: TGTGCCAGCAGCCAGGGGACCGGCCTCGGGCAGCCCCAGCATTTT. It specifies CASSQGTGLGQPQHF. The complete variable domain, with remaining parts taken from reference TRBV7-8 and TRBJ1-5, reads GAGVSQSPRYKVAKRGQDVALRCDPISGHVSLFWYQQALGQGPEFLTYFQNEAQLDKSGLPSDRFFAERPEGSVSTLKIQRTQQEDSAVYLCASSQGTGLGQPQHFGDGTRLSIL.